This record looks at one TCR beta chain sequence and its context. Its target is not known. The data were obtained in a study of cytomegalovirus exposure and HLA in healthy donors. Study-level background: Out of 150 million to 200 million T cells, an earlier analysis found about 100 million unique TCR beta sequences in total. Study-wide results and caveats: As a later analysis showed, several of the most significant clusters appeared to be linked to common viral pathogens. V- and J-gene trimming in TCR beta was tied to a missense DCLRE1C variant by an analysis performed later.

Healthy donors of bone marrow made up the group. The study ran its PCR with 60 Vbeta and 13 Jbeta primers. Sequencing used immunoSEQ multiplex PCR; TCRdb keeps in-frame clones, though not all of them. The sample records about 160,000 clones, around 79% being singletons. The source is a man aged 35 to 55 in good health and CMV-seronegative. The sequenced sample consisted of PBMCs.

CDR3 DNA sequence: TGTGCCAGCAGTACCCCGGGGGGACACAACACCTACGAGCAGTACTTC. Translating it yields CASSTPGGHNTYEQYF. The chain combines TRBV2 with TRBJ2-7; TRBD2 is a possible D gene (7 bases). The CDR3 runs 16 residues. Trimming pared 5 bases from V and 2 bases from J, leaving 19 bases between. From germline, CDR1 is SNHLY and CDR2 FYNNEI.